These T cell receptor beta chains were read from a single sample in a study of blood T cell repertoires in COVID-19. Method: immunoSEQ multiplex PCR; TCRdb's copy keeps in-frame clones and lacks some. Counted here are under 550,000 clones, about 90% occurring once; the ten biggest clones make up about 0.91%. What was sequenced was peripheral blood. All receptors derive from a man aged 18 to 30 with COVID-19, enrolled during active disease. The conserved cysteine and the conserved F or W are not part of the CDR3 here. Fields, in order: D gene, clone size, V gene, CDR3 protein. D genes are given only for firm matches. Expanded clones are given a class, and other clones once, few, many or no size at all.

>.|.|TRBV5-6
ASSLGGYSYQETQY
>.|.|TRBV28
ASSSGGVSYGYT
>TRBD1|.|TRBV5-4
ASAGTGTGNYEQY
>.|.|TRBV6-9
ASSYPFTGELF
>TRBD2|.|TRBV5-1
ASSLLGGGAAGELF
>TRBD1|.|TRBV2
ASSGQGSYNEQF
>.|once|TRBV6-5
ASMQGLNYEQY
>TRBD1|.|TRBV2
ASSEARDRALFNQPQH
>.|.|TRBV27
ASSLSQGWIGGYT
>.|.|TRBV27
ASSSSGFSYEQY
>.|.|TRBV20-1
SASPGQGLSPLH
>.|.|TRBV12-3/TRBV12-4
ASSTAGTGEQF
>TRBD1|.|TRBV6-5
ASTNPGQGSHEQY
>.|.|TRBV2
ASTADVSSGANVLT
>.|.|TRBV6-5
ASRPTGGNNSPLH
>.|once|TRBV4-2
ASSQGGTGLIYGYT
>.|.|TRBV10-1
ASSDQKQLSNYGYT
>TRBD1|.|TRBV11-2
ASTLGQPQLNEQF
>.|.|TRBV6-5
ASSSLDGNEQF
>TRBD1|.|TRBV24-1
ATSDPTGFGYSGELF
>TRBD2|.|TRBV5-4
ASSLGLAGFTETQY
>.|once|TRBV2
ASKTDGYT
>TRBD2|.|TRBV18
ASSPERGRYNEQF
>.|.|TRBV11-2
ASSLVQGGYEQY
>TRBD1|.|TRBV15
ATSREGAGGPYEQY
>.|.|TRBV7-6
ASSLTGVEAF
>TRBD1|.|TRBV4-1
ASSQEWTGHEQY
>.|.|TRBV29-1
SVVAQGISYEQY
>TRBD1|once|TRBV5-5
ASSLPTGEREKLF
>.|.|TRBV2
ASTGGTGNYGYT
>.|.|TRBV21-1
ASSKRDRGFRTDNYGYT
>TRBD2|.|TRBV11-2
ASSRASGRTYEQY
>TRBD1|.|TRBV2
ASRDRGDEQF
>.|.|TRBV15
ATSPGNTEAF
>.|.|TRBV13
ASSLGVFQSYNEQF
>.|.|TRBV7-8
ASSLAGVLSYEQY
>.|.|TRBV5-1
ASSLLARGTDTQY
>TRBD1|.|TRBV18
ASSLSEGAYTEAF
>TRBD1|.|TRBV30
AWSSSRGQGSRGNSPLH
>TRBD1|.|TRBV7-9
ASSWGQITYNEQF
>TRBD1|.|TRBV6-4
ASSVRGLDTGELF
>TRBD2|.|TRBV2
ASSLGLAGYNEQF
>TRBD1|.|TRBV5-6
ASSQVDRVRNTQY
>.|.|TRBV6-1
ASSEARRALF
>.|.|TRBV27
ASSMTGTEAF
>.|.|TRBV7-8
ASSPSSANYGYT
>.|.|TRBV5-6
ASSLRREGVNYGYT
>.|.|TRBV10-1
ASSPDMAYGYT
>TRBD1|.|TRBV28
ASTYRGRFHEQY
>.|.|TRBV5-1
ASSSDSSSYNEQF
>.|.|TRBV12-3/TRBV12-4
ASSLVQSEAF
>TRBD1|.|TRBV7-2
ASSDRAGNTIY
>.|.|TRBV6-1
ASSEATIYGYT
>.|.|TRBV5-6
ASSPNGDQPQH